The 4 T cell receptor beta chains in this list originate from one sample, sequenced in a study of shared T cell receptors in the human thymus. Clones were sequenced by immunoSEQ multiplex PCR, and TCRdb holds only the in-frame ones, with some missing. The sample carries 650,000 to 950,000 clones, approximately 85% recorded once. Separately, the same data were catalogued under a study of human thymus T cells.

The material sequenced was thymocytes. Receptors originate from a girl under two years old with a congenital heart defect.

This chain connects TRBV5-6 to TRBJ1-4; TRBD1 might be the D (6 bases). In germline, CDR1 is SGHDT, CDR2 YYEEEE. This CDR3 is built from 15 residues. Trimming took 0 bases from V and 7 from J, leaving 13 bases between them. CDR3 DNA sequence: TGTGCCAGCAGCTTGGGTCCAGGGGACGGTGAAAAACTGTTTTTT. Translation gives CASSLGPGDGEKLFF.

The chain has TRBV5-8 and TRBJ1-6; D gene unclear. Germline loops: CDR1 SGHTS, CDR2 YDEGEE. Trimming shortened V by 1 base and J by 14 bases, and 7 bases separated the two germline ends. This CDR3 has 11 residues. As DNA, the CDR3 is TGTGCCAGCAGCTTGAGATACACCCTCCACTTT. Translation gives CASSLRYTLHF.

This rearrangement joins TRBV6-8 to TRBJ2-1, with D possibly matching TRBD2 (7 bases). Germline lookup yields CDR1 MNHGY and CDR2 SAAAGT. CDR3 length: 16 amino acids. V shed 3 bases and J shed 1 base, with 13 bases lying between them. The CDR3 region is CASSYGGGPSYNEQFF. The CDR3 region has the DNA TGTGCCAGCAGTTATGGCGGGGGCCCATCCTACAATGAGCAGTTCTTC.

This chain joins TRBV4-1 and TRBJ1-1; TRBD1 aligns across 9 bases. CDR1 and CDR2 from the germline V gene are MGHRA and YSYEKL. The CDR3 spans 17 residues. V lost 3 bases, J lost 5 bases, and 13 bases stayed unmatched. In DNA, the CDR3 is TGCGCCAGCAGCCAGGGACAGGGCGCTAAGGTTGGAACTGAAGCTTTCTTT. Protein: CASSQGQGAKVGTEAFF.